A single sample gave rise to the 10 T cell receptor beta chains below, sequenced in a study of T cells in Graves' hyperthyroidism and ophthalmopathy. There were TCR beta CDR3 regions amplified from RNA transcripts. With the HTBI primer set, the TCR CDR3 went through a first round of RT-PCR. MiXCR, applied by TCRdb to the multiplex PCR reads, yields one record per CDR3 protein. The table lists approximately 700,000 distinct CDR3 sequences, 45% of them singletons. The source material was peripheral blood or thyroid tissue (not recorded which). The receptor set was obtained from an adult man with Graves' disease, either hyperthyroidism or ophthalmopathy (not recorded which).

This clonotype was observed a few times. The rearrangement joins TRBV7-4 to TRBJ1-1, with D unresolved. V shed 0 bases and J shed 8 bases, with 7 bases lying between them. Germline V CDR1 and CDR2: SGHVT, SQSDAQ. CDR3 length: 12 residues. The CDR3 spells CASSLAPFEAFF. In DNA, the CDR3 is TGTGCCAGCAGCTTAGCCCCATTCGAAGCTTTCTTT.

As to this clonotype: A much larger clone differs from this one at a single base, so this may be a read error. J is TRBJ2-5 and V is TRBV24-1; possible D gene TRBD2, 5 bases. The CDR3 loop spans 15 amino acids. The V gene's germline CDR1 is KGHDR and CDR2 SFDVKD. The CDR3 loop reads CATSDPRDSKEAQYF. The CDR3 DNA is TGTGCCACCAGTGATCCCCGGGATTCTAAAGAGGCCCAGTACTTC.

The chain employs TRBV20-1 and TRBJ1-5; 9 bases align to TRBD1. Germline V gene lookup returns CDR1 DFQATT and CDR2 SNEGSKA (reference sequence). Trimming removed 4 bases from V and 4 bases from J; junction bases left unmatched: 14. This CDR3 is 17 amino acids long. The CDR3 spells CSATFPGVGTGNQPQHF. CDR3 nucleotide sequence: TGCAGTGCTACATTCCCAGGGGTGGGGACAGGGAATCAGCCCCAGCATTTT.

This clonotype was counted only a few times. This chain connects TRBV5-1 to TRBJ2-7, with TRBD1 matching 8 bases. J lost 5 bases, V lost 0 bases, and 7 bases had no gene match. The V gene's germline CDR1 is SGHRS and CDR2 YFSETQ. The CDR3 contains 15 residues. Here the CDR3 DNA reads TGCGCCAGCAGCTTGGGTGGACAGGGTTATGACGAGCAGTACTTC. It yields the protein CASSLGGQGYDEQYF. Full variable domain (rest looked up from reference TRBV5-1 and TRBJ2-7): KAGVTQTPRYLIKTRGQQVTLSCSPISGHRSVSWYQQTPGQGLQFLFEYFSETQRNKGNFPGRFSGRQFSNSRSEMNVSTLELGDSALYLCASSLGGQGYDEQYFGPGTRLTVT.

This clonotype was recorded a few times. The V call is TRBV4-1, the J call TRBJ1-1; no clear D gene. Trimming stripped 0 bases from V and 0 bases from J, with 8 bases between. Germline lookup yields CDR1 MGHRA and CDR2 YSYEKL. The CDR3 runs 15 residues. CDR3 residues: CASSQEGSMNTEAFF. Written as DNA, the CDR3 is TGCGCCAGCAGCCAAGAAGGATCCATGAACACTGAAGCTTTCTTT.

CDR3 protein: CASSDRDRGNYGYTF. For the CDR3, the DNA is TGTGCCAGCAGTGACCGGGACAGGGGAAACTATGGCTACACCTTC. The J gene is TRBJ1-2, the V gene TRBV6-5; 10 bases line up with TRBD1. The V gene's germline CDR1 is MNHEY and CDR2 SVGAGI. CDR3 length: 15 amino acids. The junction had 5 bases not matched to a gene; V was cut back by 5 bases and J by 2 bases.

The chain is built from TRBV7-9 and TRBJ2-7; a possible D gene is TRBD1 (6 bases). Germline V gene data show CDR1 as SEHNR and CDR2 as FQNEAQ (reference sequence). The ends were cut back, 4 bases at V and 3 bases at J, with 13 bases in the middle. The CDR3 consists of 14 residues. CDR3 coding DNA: TGTGCCAGCAGCTCCTCGGGACATTACTACGAGCAGTACTTC. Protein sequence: CASSSSGHYYEQYF.

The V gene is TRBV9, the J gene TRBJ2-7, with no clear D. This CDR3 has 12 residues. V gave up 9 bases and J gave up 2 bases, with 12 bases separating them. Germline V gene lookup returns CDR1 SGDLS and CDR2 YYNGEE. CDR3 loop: CATLANPYEQYF. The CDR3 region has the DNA TGTGCCACCTTAGCCAATCCCTACGAGCAGTACTTC.

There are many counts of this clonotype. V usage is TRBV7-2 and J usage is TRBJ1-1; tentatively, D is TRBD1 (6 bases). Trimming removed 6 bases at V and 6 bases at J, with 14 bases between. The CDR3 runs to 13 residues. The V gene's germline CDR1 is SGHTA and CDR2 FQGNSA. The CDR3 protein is CASSPLQGAEAFF. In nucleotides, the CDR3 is TGTGCCAGCAGTCCACTACAGGGCGCTGAAGCTTTCTTT.

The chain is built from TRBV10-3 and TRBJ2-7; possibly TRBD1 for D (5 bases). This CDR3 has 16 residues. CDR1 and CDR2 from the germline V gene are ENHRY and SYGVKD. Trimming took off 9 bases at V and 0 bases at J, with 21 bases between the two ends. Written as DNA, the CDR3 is TGTGCCATTACCCCCGGAAGGGCAGGGTACTCCTACGAGCAGTACTTC. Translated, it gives CAITPGRAGYSYEQYF.